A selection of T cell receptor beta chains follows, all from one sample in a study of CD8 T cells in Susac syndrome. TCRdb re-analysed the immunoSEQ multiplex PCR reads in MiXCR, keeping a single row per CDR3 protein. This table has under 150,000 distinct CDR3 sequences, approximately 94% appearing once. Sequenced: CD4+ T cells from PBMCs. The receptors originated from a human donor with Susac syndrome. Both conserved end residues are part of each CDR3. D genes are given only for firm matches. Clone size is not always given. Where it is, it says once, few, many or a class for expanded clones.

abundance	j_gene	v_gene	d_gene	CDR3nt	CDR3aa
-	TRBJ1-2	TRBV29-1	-	TGCAGCGTTTTGGTGGTAGTGGGTGGCTACACCTTC	CSVLVVVGGYTF
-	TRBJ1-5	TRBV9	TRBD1	TGTGCCAGCAGCTTAACCGGGACAGGGAATCAGCCCCAGCATTTT	CASSLTGTGNQPQHF
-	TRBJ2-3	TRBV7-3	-	TGTGCCAGCAGCCCCCAGAGGGCCCTCACAGATACGCAGTATTTT	CASSPQRALTDTQYF
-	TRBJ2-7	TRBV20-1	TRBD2	TGCAGTGCTGCGGGACTAGCGGGCGTGGAGGGATTCGAGCAGTACTTC	CSAAGLAGVEGFEQYF
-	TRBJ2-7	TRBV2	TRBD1	TGTGCCACCATGACAGGGACAGACTACGAGCAGTACTTC	CATMTGTDYEQYF
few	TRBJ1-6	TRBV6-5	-	TGTGCCAGCAGTTACATCGACATCGGTAATTCACCCCTCCACTTT	CASSYIDIGNSPLHF
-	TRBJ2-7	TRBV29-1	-	TGCAGCGTTTCGACCGGGAGCTCCTACGAGCAGTACTTC	CSVSTGSSYEQYF
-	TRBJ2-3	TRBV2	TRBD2	TGTGCCACCGCCGGCGGGAGGAACACAGATACGCAGTATTTT	CATAGGRNTDTQYF
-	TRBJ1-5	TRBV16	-	TGTGCCAGCAGCCAATCCCGAGGTGGGCGTCAGCCCCAGCATTTT	CASSQSRGGRQPQHF
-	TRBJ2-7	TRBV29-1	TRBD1	TGCAGCGTTCCCGGGACAGGGCCCTCCTACGAGCAGTACTTC	CSVPGTGPSYEQYF